This T cell receptor (beta chain) was identified in a study of blood T cell repertoires in COVID-19. In the original analysis: Reference gene primer amplification gave nucleated cell count estimates. TCRdb's table, derived via immunoSEQ multiplex PCR, lists solely in-frame clones and lacks some. The V and J calls and the clone size are those of that table, but D and trimming were determined from the DNA. The sample records roughly 87,000 clones, roughly 89% being singletons. This clone was seen a few times. The CDR3 length is 15 residues. Germline loops: CDR1 SGHNT, CDR2 YYREEE (reference sequence). The V and J ends lost 4 bases and 2 bases, in that order; junction bases with no gene match: 4.

Sequences were obtained from peripheral blood. J is TRBJ2-2 and V is TRBV5-4, with 8 bases matching TRBD1. This receptor was identified in a woman older than 75 with active COVID-19. The CDR3 spells CASSLGQGNTGELFF. DNA of the CDR3: TGTGCCAGCAGCCTAGGACAGGGCAACACCGGGGAGCTGTTTTTT.